The rows below give T cell receptor beta chains drawn from one sample of a study of T-cell memory formation after mild COVID-19. Using its own MiXCR run on the 5' RACE reads, TCRdb lists one record per CDR3 protein. Among about 190,000 distinct CDR3 sequences, 15% to 20% were seen once, and the ten largest hold 2% to 3%. The sequenced material came from PBMCs or a T cell subset sorted from them (not recorded which). The source of these receptors is an adult woman who had mild COVID-19 (a few samples of this study predate the infection). Cell type and time point are not known. CDR3s include the opening cysteine and the closing phenylalanine or tryptophan. The D gene is left open where the match is weak. The size of a clone is reported for some rows only, either as once, few or many, or as a class for expanded clones.

abundance: many
len: 14
v_gene: TRBV7-2
d_gene: TRBD2
j_gene: TRBJ2-5
CDR3nt: TGTGCCAGCACCTTTGCTCTAGCGGGAGAGACCCAGTACTTC
CDR3aa: CASTFALAGETQYF

abundance: -
len: 17
v_gene: TRBV7-2
d_gene: -
j_gene: TRBJ2-2
CDR3nt: TGTGCCAGCAGCTTAGTGATCGCGACTCAGTACACCGGGGAGCTGTTTTTT
CDR3aa: CASSLVIATQYTGELFF

abundance: few
len: 14
v_gene: TRBV4-2
d_gene: -
j_gene: TRBJ2-3
CDR3nt: TGTGCCAGCAGCCAAGAGGACCCCTCAGATACGCAGTATTTT
CDR3aa: CASSQEDPSDTQYF

abundance: -
len: 13
v_gene: TRBV12-3/TRBV12-4
d_gene: -
j_gene: TRBJ2-1
CDR3nt: TGTGCCAGCAGTTCCACCCTGGCCAATGAGCAGTTCTTC
CDR3aa: CASSSTLANEQFF

abundance: few
len: 16
v_gene: TRBV5-1
d_gene: -
j_gene: TRBJ2-4
CDR3nt: TGCGCCAGCAGCTTGGCCTTCCCAGGGGCCAAAAACATTCAGTACTTC
CDR3aa: CASSLAFPGAKNIQYF

abundance: few
len: 14
v_gene: TRBV24-1
d_gene: TRBD1
j_gene: TRBJ1-2
CDR3nt: TGTGCCACCAGTGACCGGACAGGATACTATGGCTACACCTTC
CDR3aa: CATSDRTGYYGYTF

abundance: few
len: 15
v_gene: TRBV20-1
d_gene: -
j_gene: TRBJ2-5
CDR3nt: TGCAGTGCTTCCCGGGGGAACGGCGGACAAGAGACCCAGTACTTC
CDR3aa: CSASRGNGGQETQYF

abundance: few
len: 13
v_gene: TRBV12-3/TRBV12-4
d_gene: TRBD1
j_gene: TRBJ1-1
CDR3nt: TGTGCCAGCTTGCGACAGGGGGCCACTGAAGCTTTCTTT
CDR3aa: CASLRQGATEAFF

abundance: -
len: 13
v_gene: TRBV20-1
d_gene: -
j_gene: TRBJ2-3
CDR3nt: TGCAGTGCTAGAGGGCTACGCACAGATACGCAGTATTTT
CDR3aa: CSARGLRTDTQYF

abundance: -
len: 15
v_gene: TRBV12-3/TRBV12-4
d_gene: -
j_gene: TRBJ2-2
CDR3nt: TGTGCCAGCAGTCCCCCGAGGGAGAGGGCCGGGGAGCTGTTTTTT
CDR3aa: CASSPPRERAGELFF

abundance: many
len: 13
v_gene: TRBV7-2
d_gene: -
j_gene: TRBJ2-1
CDR3nt: TGTGCCAGCAGCTCGACAGCGTACAATGAGCAGTTCTTC
CDR3aa: CASSSTAYNEQFF

abundance: -
len: 15
v_gene: TRBV5-6
d_gene: TRBD1
j_gene: TRBJ1-4
CDR3nt: TGTGCCAGCAGCTTCCGACAGGGAGGTTATGAAAAACTGTTTTTT
CDR3aa: CASSFRQGGYEKLFF

abundance: few
len: 17
v_gene: TRBV7-9
d_gene: TRBD1
j_gene: TRBJ2-3
CDR3nt: TGTGCCAGCAGCTCCGGCAAACAGGGGGCCAGCACAGATACGCAGTATTTT
CDR3aa: CASSSGKQGASTDTQYF

abundance: many
len: 16
v_gene: TRBV18
d_gene: -
j_gene: TRBJ2-1
CDR3nt: TGTGCCAGCTCACCTTATCTATGGACAGCTCGGGATGAGCAGTTCTTC
CDR3aa: CASSPYLWTARDEQFF

abundance: -
len: 15
v_gene: TRBV5-6
d_gene: -
j_gene: TRBJ2-3
CDR3nt: TGTGCCAGCAGCTTGGTCGGGGCCCTCACAGATACGCAGTATTTT
CDR3aa: CASSLVGALTDTQYF

abundance: once
len: 15
v_gene: TRBV6-5
d_gene: TRBD1
j_gene: TRBJ2-5
CDR3nt: TGTGCCAGCAGTACAGGGACAGGGTACCAAGAGACCCAGTACTTC
CDR3aa: CASSTGTGYQETQYF

abundance: few
len: 15
v_gene: TRBV29-1
d_gene: -
j_gene: TRBJ1-5
CDR3nt: TGCAGCGTTGTCCCCCAGGGGAATAGCAATCAGCCCCAGCATTTT
CDR3aa: CSVVPQGNSNQPQHF

abundance: few
len: 14
v_gene: TRBV6-5
d_gene: -
j_gene: TRBJ2-2
CDR3nt: TGTGCCAGCAGCCGGGCCCAAGAGACCGGGGAGCTGTTTTTT
CDR3aa: CASSRAQETGELFF

abundance: -
len: 14
v_gene: TRBV29-1
d_gene: -
j_gene: TRBJ2-1
CDR3nt: TGCAGCATGCGGACAGTCAGCTCCTACAATGAGCAGTTCTTC
CDR3aa: CSMRTVSSYNEQFF

abundance: -
len: 14
v_gene: TRBV12-3/TRBV12-4
d_gene: -
j_gene: TRBJ1-5
CDR3nt: TGTGCCAGCAGTTTACTAGGGTCAGGAGGGCCCCAGCATTTT
CDR3aa: CASSLLGSGGPQHF

abundance: -
len: 14
v_gene: TRBV7-9
d_gene: -
j_gene: TRBJ1-1
CDR3nt: TGTGCCAGCAGGTATCAGGGGATTAACACTGAAGCTTTCTTT
CDR3aa: CASRYQGINTEAFF

abundance: many
len: 13
v_gene: TRBV5-1
d_gene: -
j_gene: TRBJ2-5
CDR3nt: TGCGCCAGCAGCTTGGGGGCCCAAGAGACCCAGTACTTC
CDR3aa: CASSLGAQETQYF

abundance: few
len: 15
v_gene: TRBV20-1
d_gene: -
j_gene: TRBJ1-5
CDR3nt: TGCAGTGCTCCATCGACATCCTCGGGCAATCAGCCCCAGCATTTT
CDR3aa: CSAPSTSSGNQPQHF

abundance: -
len: 17
v_gene: TRBV5-6
d_gene: -
j_gene: TRBJ1-3
CDR3nt: TGTGCCAGCAGCCTATGGGGCAGAAAAAGCTCTGGAAACACCATATATTTT
CDR3aa: CASSLWGRKSSGNTIYF

abundance: few
len: 10
v_gene: TRBV29-1
d_gene: TRBD1
j_gene: TRBJ2-5
CDR3nt: TGCAGCGCAGGGGGCGAGACCCAGTACTTC
CDR3aa: CSAGGETQYF

abundance: -
len: 17
v_gene: TRBV6-5
d_gene: TRBD2
j_gene: TRBJ2-3
CDR3nt: TGTGCCAGCAGGCCTAGAGTTCTAGCGGGAGTACCAGATACGCAGTATTTT
CDR3aa: CASRPRVLAGVPDTQYF

abundance: once
len: 14
v_gene: TRBV20-1
d_gene: -
j_gene: TRBJ1-2
CDR3nt: TGCAGTGCCCCACCGGGGGCAGGGAGCTATGGCTACACCTTC
CDR3aa: CSAPPGAGSYGYTF

abundance: many
len: 15
v_gene: TRBV2
d_gene: -
j_gene: TRBJ2-7
CDR3nt: TGTGCCAGCAGTGGGGGCACCTCGGGCCCCTACGAGCAGTACTTC
CDR3aa: CASSGGTSGPYEQYF

abundance: few
len: 14
v_gene: TRBV4-3
d_gene: -
j_gene: TRBJ2-5
CDR3nt: TGCGCCAGCAGCCAAGATACAGGGTTGACGACCCAGTACTTC
CDR3aa: CASSQDTGLTTQYF

abundance: -
len: 13
v_gene: TRBV29-1
d_gene: -
j_gene: TRBJ1-5
CDR3nt: TGCAGCGTGCAGGGGAGTAGCAATCAGCCCCAGCATTTT
CDR3aa: CSVQGSSNQPQHF

abundance: -
len: 16
v_gene: TRBV12-3/TRBV12-4
d_gene: -
j_gene: TRBJ2-1
CDR3nt: TGTGCCAGCAGTTTTAGGTGGGAGTGGTCCTACAATGAGCAGTTCTTC
CDR3aa: CASSFRWEWSYNEQFF

abundance: few
len: 15
v_gene: TRBV5-1
d_gene: TRBD1
j_gene: TRBJ2-5
CDR3nt: TGCGCCAGCAGCTTAATACAGGGGCTACAAGAGACCCAGTACTTC
CDR3aa: CASSLIQGLQETQYF

abundance: many
len: 16
v_gene: TRBV9
d_gene: TRBD2
j_gene: TRBJ2-1
CDR3nt: TGTGCCAGCAGCGTAGGTCTGGGACTAAACTACAATGAGCAGTTCTTC
CDR3aa: CASSVGLGLNYNEQFF